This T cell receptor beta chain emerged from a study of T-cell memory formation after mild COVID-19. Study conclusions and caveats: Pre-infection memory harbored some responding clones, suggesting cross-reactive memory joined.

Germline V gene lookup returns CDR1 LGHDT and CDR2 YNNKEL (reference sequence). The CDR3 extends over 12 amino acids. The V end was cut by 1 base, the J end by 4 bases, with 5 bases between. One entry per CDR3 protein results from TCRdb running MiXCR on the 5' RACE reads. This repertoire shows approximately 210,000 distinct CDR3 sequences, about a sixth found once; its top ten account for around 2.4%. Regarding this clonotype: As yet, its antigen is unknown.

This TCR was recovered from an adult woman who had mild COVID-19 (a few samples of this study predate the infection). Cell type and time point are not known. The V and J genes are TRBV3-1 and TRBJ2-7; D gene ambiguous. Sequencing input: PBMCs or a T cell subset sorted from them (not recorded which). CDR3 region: CASSQVGYEQYF. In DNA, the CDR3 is TGTGCCAGCAGCCAAGTGGGGTACGAGCAGTACTTC.